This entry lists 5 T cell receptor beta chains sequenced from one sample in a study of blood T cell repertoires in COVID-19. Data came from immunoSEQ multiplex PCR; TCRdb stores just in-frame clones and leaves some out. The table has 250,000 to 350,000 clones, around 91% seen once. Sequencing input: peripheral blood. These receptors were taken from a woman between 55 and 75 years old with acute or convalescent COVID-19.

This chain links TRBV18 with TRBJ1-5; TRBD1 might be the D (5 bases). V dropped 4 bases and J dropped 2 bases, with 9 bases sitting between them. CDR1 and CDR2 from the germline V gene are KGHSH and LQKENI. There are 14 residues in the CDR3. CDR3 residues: CASSRGGGNQPQHF. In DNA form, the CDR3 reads TGTGCCAGCTCACGCGGGGGGGGCAATCAGCCCCAGCATTTT. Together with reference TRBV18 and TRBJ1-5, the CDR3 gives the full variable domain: NAGVMQNPRHLVRRRGQEARLRCSPMKGHSHVYWYRQLPEEGLKFMVYLQKENIIDESGMPKERFSAEFPKEGPSILRIQQVVRGDSAAYFCASSRGGGNQPQHFGDGTRLSIL.

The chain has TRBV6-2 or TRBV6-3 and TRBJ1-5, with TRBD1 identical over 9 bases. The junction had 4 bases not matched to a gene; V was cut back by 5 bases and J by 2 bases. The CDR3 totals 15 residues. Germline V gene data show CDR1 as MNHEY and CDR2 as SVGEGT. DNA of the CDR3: TGTGCCAGCAGTGCGGGACAGGGCCGCAATCAGCCCCAGCATTTT. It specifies CASSAGQGRNQPQHF.

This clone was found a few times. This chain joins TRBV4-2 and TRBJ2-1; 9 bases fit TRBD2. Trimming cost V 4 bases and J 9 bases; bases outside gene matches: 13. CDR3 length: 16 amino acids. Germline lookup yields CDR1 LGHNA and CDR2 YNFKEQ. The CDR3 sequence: CASSPGGSGSFTEQFF. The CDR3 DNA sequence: TGTGCCAGCAGCCCAGGAGGTAGCGGGAGTTTCACTGAGCAGTTCTTC.

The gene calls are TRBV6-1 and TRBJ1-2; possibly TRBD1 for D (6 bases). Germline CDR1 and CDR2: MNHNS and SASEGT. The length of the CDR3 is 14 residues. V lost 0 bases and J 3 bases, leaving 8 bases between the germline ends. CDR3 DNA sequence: TGTGCCAGCAGTGAAGCGCCAGGGGACTATGGCTACACCTTC. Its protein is CASSEAPGDYGYTF.

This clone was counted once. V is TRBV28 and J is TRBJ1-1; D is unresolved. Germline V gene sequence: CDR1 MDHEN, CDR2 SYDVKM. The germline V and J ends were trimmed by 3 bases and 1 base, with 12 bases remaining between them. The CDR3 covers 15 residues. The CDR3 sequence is CASSLFTSGNTEAFF. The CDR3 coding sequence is TGTGCCAGCAGTTTGTTTACGTCCGGGAACACTGAAGCTTTCTTT.